One sample yielded the 30 T cell receptor beta chains listed below, sequenced in a study of blood T cells in healthy people across ages. Through a sample-barcoded 5' primer and a J-beta primer mix, a second PCR was run for roughly 7 to 11 cycles. TCRdb ran MiXCR on the 5' RACE reads and lists one entry per CDR3 protein. Of around 1,100,000 distinct CDR3 sequences listed, roughly two fifths are singletons. Input material: blood. These receptors came from a man younger than 35 in good health.

The chain is built from TRBV20-1 and TRBJ2-5; perhaps TRBD1 as D (6 bases). The DNA end lines up better with TRBJ2-7; the J call may be wrong. In germline, CDR1 is DFQATT, CDR2 SNEGSKA (reference sequence). The CDR3 consists of 14 residues. This CDR3 reads CSASRKGQVYEQYF. CDR3 nucleotide sequence: TGCAGTGCTAGCCGCAAGGGACAAGTCTACGAGCAGTACTTC.

This clonotype was seen more than once but under ten times. The chain joins TRBV29-1 to TRBJ2-3, with no clear D. The germline gives CDR1 SQVTM, CDR2 ANQGSEA. The CDR3 consists of 11 residues. The germline V and J ends were trimmed by 4 bases and 3 bases, with 5 bases remaining between them. The CDR3 spells CSVGLTDTQYF. The CDR3 nucleotides read TGCAGCGTTGGGTTGACAGATACGCAGTATTTT.

The chain employs TRBV20-1 and TRBJ1-3; a weak D match, TRBD1 (5 bases). CDR3 size: 12 residues. The V gene's germline CDR1 is DFQATT and CDR2 SNEGSKA (reference sequence). The V gene lost 3 bases and the J gene lost 4 bases, with 7 bases spanning the gap. CDR3 sequence reads: CSARTVGNTIYF. The CDR3 DNA sequence: TGCAGTGCTAGGACAGTCGGAAACACCATATATTTT.

The V and J genes are TRBV5-6 and TRBJ1-4; TRBD1 matches at 8 bases. The CDR3 loop spans 18 amino acids. J was trimmed by 2 bases and V by 3 bases; bases with no gene match: 12. Germline V gene sequence: CDR1 SGHDT, CDR2 YYEEEE. The CDR3 spells CASSWIGQGWATNEKLFF. CDR3 in DNA: TGTGCCAGCAGCTGGATCGGACAGGGTTGGGCTACTAATGAAAAACTGTTTTTT.

This clonotype was seen many times. The chain combines TRBV12-3 or TRBV12-4 with TRBJ1-6; no clear D. V dropped 5 bases and J dropped 8 bases, with 10 bases sitting between them. This CDR3 contains 13 residues. This chain's CDR3 is CASSPYRDSPLHF. CDR3 sequence (DNA): TGTGCCAGCAGTCCTTACAGAGATTCACCCCTCCACTTT.

The J gene is TRBJ2-1, the V gene TRBV9; unclear D gene. The germline CDR1 and CDR2 sequences are SGDLS and YYNGEE. Trimming removed 4 bases at V and 2 bases at J, with 16 bases between. The CDR3 is 16 amino acids. The CDR3 spells CASSPAMAGPYNEQFF. The CDR3, as DNA: TGTGCCAGCAGCCCCGCTATGGCCGGACCCTACAATGAGCAGTTCTTC.

J is TRBJ2-5 and V is TRBV2; 8 positions agree with TRBD1. Unmatched junction bases numbered 14, after V lost 4 bases and J lost 4 bases. This CDR3 comprises 17 residues. CDR1 and CDR2 from the germline V gene are SNHLY and FYNNEI. Written as DNA, the CDR3 is TGTGCCAGCAGTGGACCCCAACTGACAGGGGTGAGAGAGACCCAGTACTTC. Its translation: CASSGPQLTGVRETQYF.

This clonotype occurred many times. The chain uses TRBV12-3 or TRBV12-4 and TRBJ2-5; TRBD1 is a possible D gene (6 bases). V gave up 5 bases and J gave up 3 bases, with 13 bases separating them. The CDR3 contains 14 residues. In nucleotides, the CDR3 is TGTGCCAGCAGTCCCGGGACACTAAAAGAGACCCAGTACTTC. Translated, it gives CASSPGTLKETQYF.

The chain uses TRBV6-1 and TRBJ1-6, with 12 bases aligning to TRBD1. The CDR3 has 17 amino acids. V lost 10 bases, J lost 9 bases, and 16 bases stayed unmatched. Germline loops: CDR1 MNHNS, CDR2 SASEGT. In nucleotides, the CDR3 is TGTGCCATCCTCGGGACAGGGGGCTCCCAAAGGAGTTCACCCCTCCACTTT. Its translation: CAILGTGGSQRSSPLHF.

J is TRBJ1-6 and V is TRBV20-1; no clear D. The CDR3 runs 13 residues. The germline CDR1 and CDR2 sequences are DFQATT and SNEGSKA (reference sequence). V lost 4 bases and J lost 0, with 4 bases in between. The CDR3 reads CSAKSSYNSPLHF. The CDR3 coding sequence is TGCAGTGCTAAGAGCTCCTATAATTCACCCCTCCACTTT.

The rearrangement uses TRBV18 and TRBJ1-2, with D uncertain. The CDR3 covers 14 residues. Germline V gives CDR1 KGHSH, CDR2 LQKENI. The V end was cut by 2 bases, the J end by 5 bases, with 12 bases between. CDR3: CASSPEADQYGYTF. CDR3 in DNA: TGTGCCAGCTCACCAGAGGCAGACCAATATGGCTACACCTTC.

V usage is TRBV20-1 and J usage is TRBJ2-3, with 10 positions matching TRBD2. With 2 bases clipped from V and 4 bases from J, the junction kept 6 bases outside the gene matches. There are 15 residues in the CDR3. Germline CDR1 and CDR2: DFQATT and SNEGSKA (reference sequence). The CDR3 reads CSARPGLAGADTQYF. The CDR3 region has the DNA TGCAGTGCTAGACCCGGGCTAGCGGGGGCAGATACGCAGTATTTT.

A note on this clonotype: One end of the junction fails to match germline, which may point to a read error. The chain uses TRBV3-1 and TRBJ1-6, with a possible D match to TRBD1 (6 bases). Germline V lookup: CDR1 LGHDT, CDR2 YNNKEL (reference sequence). The CDR3 runs to 15 residues. CDR3 sequence: CVSSQGGTPSSPLHF. DNA for the CDR3: TGTGTCAGCAGCCAAGGGGGGACACCTAGTTCACCCCTCCACTTT.

This clonotype came up a few times. V gene TRBV27 combines with J gene TRBJ2-3; TRBD2 matches at 8 bases. Looked up from germline, CDR1 is MNHEY and CDR2 is SMNVEV (reference sequence). CDR3 length: 13 residues. The V and J ends lost 5 bases and 7 bases, in that order; junction bases with no gene match: 5. The chain's CDR3 is CASSLRGGYTQYF. The CDR3 DNA reads TGTGCCAGCAGTCTCCGGGGGGGATATACGCAGTATTTT.

In its sample, this clonotype was seen once. The CDR3 region is CSARDRTSGDTYNEQYF. The CDR3 nucleotides read TGCAGTGCTAGAGATCGGACTAGCGGAGATACCTACAATGAGCAGTACTTC. The chain recombines TRBV20-1 with TRBJ2-1, with 10 positions matching TRBD2. With the DNA end fitting TRBJ2-7 better, the J assignment may be wrong. The CDR3 sequence is 17 residues long. CDR1 is DFQATT and CDR2 is SNEGSKA in the germline V gene (reference sequence).

V usage is TRBV7-2 and J usage is TRBJ2-7; D is ambiguous. The DNA end is a closer match to TRBJ2-5, so the J assignment may be wrong. The CDR3 extends over 14 amino acids. Germline values: CDR1 SGHTA, CDR2 FQGNSA. CDR3 residues: CASSPVPGCGTQYF. For the CDR3, the DNA is TGTGCCAGCAGCCCCGTCCCAGGTTGCGGGACCCAGTACTTC.

In nucleotides, the CDR3 is TGTGCCACCAGGACAGACAACTCTGGGGCCAACGTCCTGACTTTC. It encodes CATRTDNSGANVLTF. The chain is built from TRBV10-3 and TRBJ2-6; a possible D gene is TRBD1 (6 bases). There are 15 residues in the CDR3. Per the germline V gene, CDR1 is ENHRY and CDR2 is SYGVKD. Trimming removed 10 bases from V and 0 bases from J, with 13 bases in between.

This clonotype was counted between two and nine times. V usage is TRBV10-3 and J usage is TRBJ2-5, with 7 bases identical to TRBD2. This CDR3 contains 16 residues. V dropped 0 bases and J dropped 0; count of bases not matched to a gene: 4. CDR1 and CDR2 from the germline V gene are ENHRY and SYGVKD. CDR3 loop: CAISESIGGNQETQYF. The CDR3 region has the DNA TGTGCCATCAGTGAGTCTATCGGGGGGAACCAAGAGACCCAGTACTTC.

The rearrangement uses TRBV4-1 and TRBJ2-5, with 9 bases lining up with TRBD1. The DNA end lines up better with TRBJ2-7; the J call may be wrong. The CDR3 totals 15 residues. Germline lookup yields CDR1 MGHRA and CDR2 YSYEKL. CDR3 region: CASSQQPGTGREQYF. CDR3 in DNA: TGCGCCAGCAGCCAACAACCCGGGACAGGGCGCGAGCAGTACTTC.

The chain carries TRBV20-1 and TRBJ2-7, with 9 bases fitting TRBD1. The germline gives CDR1 DFQATT, CDR2 SNEGSKA (reference sequence). V was clipped by 6 bases and J by 5 bases; unmatched bases: 8. The CDR3 consists of 13 residues. The CDR3 protein is CSAPDRGIHEQYF. The CDR3 bases are TGCAGTGCCCCGGACAGGGGTATCCACGAGCAGTACTTC.

This clonotype was detected only a few times. This chain links TRBV7-2 with TRBJ1-2; D is perhaps TRBD1 (5 bases). The CDR3 runs 14 residues. The V gene's germline CDR1 is SGHTA and CDR2 FQGNSA. V dropped 4 bases and J dropped 3 bases, with 12 bases sitting between them. The CDR3 coding sequence is TGTGCCAGCAGCTACCAGGGTGAAGACTATGGCTACACCTTC. It encodes CASSYQGEDYGYTF.

The chain has TRBV28 and TRBJ2-1; 9 bases fit TRBD2. V lost 5 bases and J lost 3; bases outside the gene matches: 23. CDR3 length: 21 residues. Germline loops: CDR1 MDHEN, CDR2 SYDVKM. The CDR3 protein is CASSGPSGGLAGAIVYNEQFF. The CDR3 DNA sequence: TGTGCCAGCAGTGGGCCGTCGGGCGGGTTAGCGGGGGCCATTGTCTACAATGAGCAGTTCTTC.

V and J are TRBV25-1 and TRBJ2-7; D unresolved. The J call may be incorrect, as the DNA end agrees better with TRBJ2-5. CDR1 MGHDK and CDR2 SYGVNS come from the germline V gene. This CDR3 region has 12 residues. Here the CDR3 DNA reads TGTGCCAGCAGGCATGTTTGGGAGACCCAGTACTTC. Translated, it gives CASRHVWETQYF.

The chain has TRBV29-1 and TRBJ1-2; 7 nucleotides agree with TRBD1. The CDR3 runs 12 residues. CDR1 is SQVTM and CDR2 is ANQGSEA in the germline V gene. J lost 7 bases, V lost 7 bases, and 9 bases had no gene match. DNA for the CDR3: TGCAGCGATTATCAGGGGGTATGTGGCTACACCTTC. This encodes CSDYQGVCGYTF.

This clonotype was seen many times. This chain links TRBV12-3 or TRBV12-4 with TRBJ2-5; 7 bases agree with TRBD1. CDR3 length: 12 amino acids. The junction had 8 bases not matched to a gene; V was cut back by 5 bases and J by 11 bases. The CDR3 here is CASSPGGRFQYF. DNA for the CDR3: TGTGCCAGCAGTCCAGGGGGTCGATTTCAGTACTTC.

The chain couples TRBV4-3 to TRBJ1-1; 10 bases map to TRBD1. The trim removed 3 bases at V and 1 base at J, leaving 2 bases unmatched. The CDR3 contains 15 residues. Germline V gene lookup returns CDR1 LGHNA and CDR2 YSLEER. The CDR3 protein is CASSQGTGANTEAFF. CDR3 in DNA: TGCGCCAGCAGCCAGGGGACAGGGGCGAACACTGAAGCTTTCTTT.

The chain recombines TRBV21-1 with TRBJ2-7; whether TRBD1, the table's D call, matches the DNA was not checked. TRBV21-1 is listed as a pseudogene. The CDR3 runs to 16 residues. As DNA, the CDR3 is TGTGCCAGCAGCAAAAGGGGACCCAGGAATTCCTACGAGCAGTACTTC. It encodes CASSKRGPRNSYEQYF.

This clonotype was observed a few times. J is TRBJ1-5 and V is TRBV2; D remains unclear. The germline V gene encodes CDR1 SNHLY and CDR2 FYNNEI. V lost 4 bases to trimming and J lost 3 bases, with 10 bases between them. The CDR3 sequence is 14 residues long. This CDR3 is CASSVGGNNQPQHF. The CDR3 DNA is TGTGCCAGCAGTGTGGGCGGGAACAATCAGCCCCAGCATTTT.

The chain has TRBV13 and TRBJ2-7, with D perhaps matching TRBD1 (5 bases). Germline CDR1 reads PRHDT; CDR2 reads FYEKMQ (reference sequence). V lost 3 bases and J lost 2, with 11 bases in between. The CDR3 is made up of 14 amino acids. DNA of the CDR3: TGTGCCAGCAGCTTGACAGATAAAGCCTACGAGCAGTACTTC. This encodes CASSLTDKAYEQYF.

This clonotype was counted a single time. V is TRBV5-6 and J is TRBJ2-7; 7 bases are a match to TRBD1. The CDR3 length is 14 residues. The ends lost 0 bases at V and 7 bases at J; junction bases unmatched: 7. Germline assignment: CDR1 SGHDT and CDR2 YYEEEE. CDR3 nucleotides: TGTGCCAGCAGCTTGGCCCGACAGGGCCATGAGCAGTACTTC. Translation: CASSLARQGHEQYF.